The entry below describes one TCR beta chain. Its target is unknown. This sample was taken from a study of early T cells in non-severe SARS-CoV-2 infection. Study as a whole: It was bulk RNA from unsorted whole blood that was sequenced, and the chains were unpaired.

Notes on the study in general: Matching against VDJdb likely underestimated virus-specific expansions, favoring anti-spike CD8.

Individual cDNA molecules each received unique molecular identifiers attached to them. TCRdb ran MiXCR on the 5' RACE reads and lists one entry per CDR3 protein. The sample has around 110,000 distinct CDR3 sequences, approximately 12% seen once. V lost 1 base and J lost 3, with 13 bases in between. CDR3 length equals 16 residues. Germline values: CDR1 LGHDT, CDR2 YNNKEL (reference sequence). This chain connects TRBV3-1 to TRBJ2-1; maybe TRBD2 (5 bases). Sequencing was performed on whole blood. The origin of this receptor is an adult who was a healthcare worker with PCR-confirmed SARS-CoV-2 infection or an uninfected control (not recorded which). The CDR3 is CASSQAGHGGYNEQFF. In DNA, the CDR3 is TGTGCCAGCAGCCAAGCTGGGCACGGAGGCTACAATGAGCAGTTCTTC.